A single sample gave rise to the 31 T cell receptor beta chains below, sequenced in a study of T cells in Graves' hyperthyroidism and ophthalmopathy. TCR beta CDR3 regions were amplified from RNA transcripts. Carried out on the TCR CDR3, a first-round RT-PCR used the HTBI primer set. TCRdb passed the multiplex PCR reads through MiXCR, listing each CDR3 protein once. This sample has roughly 500,000 distinct CDR3 sequences, with more than 45% found just once. Sequences were obtained from peripheral blood or thyroid tissue (not recorded which). The receptor set was obtained from an adult woman with Graves' disease, either hyperthyroidism or ophthalmopathy (not recorded which).

This clonotype has a count of ten or more. The J gene is TRBJ2-2, the V gene TRBV20-1; D gene unclear. The CDR3 extends over 14 amino acids. The germline V and J ends were trimmed by 7 bases and 1 base, with 13 bases remaining between them. CDR1 is DFQATT and CDR2 is SNEGSKA in the germline V gene (reference sequence). Here the CDR3 DNA reads TGCAGTGTTCCTCCGGGCAGGAACACCGGGGAGCTGTTTTTT. This encodes CSVPPGRNTGELFF.

This clonotype was seen at least ten times. The chain carries TRBV10-3 and TRBJ1-1; perhaps TRBD1 as D (5 bases). Germline-derived CDR1 and CDR2 are ENHRY and SYGVKD. The CDR3 spans 13 residues. V was cut by 6 bases and J by 1 base, with 9 bases left in between. The CDR3 region is CAISGGGNTEAFF. For the CDR3, the DNA is TGTGCCATCAGCGGGGGGGGGAACACTGAAGCTTTCTTT.

The table lists this clonotype with many counts. This chain connects TRBV13 to TRBJ1-3, with TRBD1 identical over 8 bases. After removal of 4 bases from V and 5 bases from J, the junction contained 4 bases not matched to a gene. The CDR3 is 14 amino acids. CDR1 and CDR2 (germline): PRHDT, FYEKMQ (reference sequence). The CDR3 DNA is TGTGCCAGCAGCTCCAGACAGGGGCGAAACACCATATATTTT. Translating it yields CASSSRQGRNTIYF. Together with reference TRBV13 and TRBJ1-3, the CDR3 gives the full variable domain: AAGVIQSPRHLIKEKRETATLKCYPIPRHDTVYWYQQGPGQDPQFLISFYEKMQSDKGSIPDRFSAQQFSDYHSELNMSSLELGDSALYFCASSSRQGRNTIYFGEGSWLTVV.

This chain joins TRBV24-1 and TRBJ2-5; D remains unclear. Germline CDR1 and CDR2: KGHDR and SFDVKD. The ends were cut back, 5 bases at V and 4 bases at J, with 10 bases in the middle. This CDR3 comprises 13 residues. The CDR3 DNA reads TGTGCCACCAGTGGTTTCGATTTAGAGACCCAGTACTTC. Translation gives CATSGFDLETQYF.

The CDR3 protein is CSARSGARGGYTF. CDR3 DNA sequence: TGCAGTGCTAGGTCTGGGGCGCGGGGTGGCTACACCTTC. The gene calls are TRBV20-1 and TRBJ1-2; D might be TRBD1 (5 bases). Germline V gene sequence: CDR1 DFQATT, CDR2 SNEGSKA (reference sequence). There are 13 residues in the CDR3. Trimming took off 3 bases at V and 7 bases at J, with 15 bases between the two ends.

The rearrangement uses TRBV10-3 and TRBJ2-7; D is perhaps TRBD2 (7 bases). This CDR3 has 14 residues. Between the trimmed V and J ends, which lost 3 bases and 5 bases, there was a span of 14 bases. In germline, CDR1 is ENHRY, CDR2 SYGVKD. CDR3 nucleotide sequence: TGTGCCATCAGTGAAGGGGGGGGGTGTAACGAGCAGTACTTC. It specifies CAISEGGGCNEQYF.

About this clonotype: No conserved phenylalanine or tryptophan ends this CDR3, so it is likely a read error. No DNA is shown, since the ends of the CDR3 on it are uncertain; the CDR3 is the one TCRdb lists. The V and J genes are TRBV6-1 and TRBJ1-4. The CDR3 is 10 residues long, counting both termini. Germline V gene lookup returns CDR1 MNHNS and CDR2 SASEGT. The CDR3 reads CASSEYRLAG.

About this clonotype itself: It may be a read error: a sequence one base away is much more abundant. V and J are TRBV7-9 and TRBJ2-5, with D perhaps TRBD1 (5 bases). Germline V lookup: CDR1 SEHNR, CDR2 FQNEAQ (reference sequence). The CDR3 is made up of 13 amino acids. DNA of the CDR3: TGCGCCAGCAGCTCGTTCCAGGGCGAGACCCAGTACTTC. It encodes CASSSFQGETQYF.

There are many counts of this clonotype. The chain has TRBV20-1 and TRBJ2-7; D gene unclear. This CDR3 comprises 14 residues. Germline CDR1 reads DFQATT; CDR2 reads SNEGSKA (reference sequence). Trimming cost V 0 bases and J 2 bases, with 11 bases left between them. For the CDR3, the DNA is TGCAGTGCTAGAGATCGTCTGCAGCCCTACGAGCAGTACTTC. Protein: CSARDRLQPYEQYF.

This rearrangement joins TRBV10-3 to TRBJ2-5; D might be TRBD1 or TRBD2, each matching 5 bases. There are 13 residues in the CDR3. Looked up from germline, CDR1 is ENHRY and CDR2 is SYGVKD. Here the CDR3 reads CASRSGAGETQYF. CDR3 bases: TGTGCTAGTAGGTCCGGGGCAGGCGAGACCCAGTACTTC.

This clonotype was picked up a small number of times. The rearrangement uses TRBV12-3 or TRBV12-4 and TRBJ2-2; D is tentatively TRBD1 or TRBD2 (5 bases each). V was pared by 1 base and J by 3 bases, with 12 bases between. The CDR3 has 16 residues. CDR3 amino acids: CASSLEPWGYTGELFF. The CDR3 nucleotides read TGTGCCAGCAGTTTAGAACCCTGGGGGTACACCGGGGAGCTGTTTTTT.

This clonotype showed up many times. The chain joins TRBV28 to TRBJ1-2; 7 bases agree with TRBD1. Germline V gene data show CDR1 as MDHEN and CDR2 as SYDVKM. The junction had 3 bases not matched to a gene; V was cut back by 6 bases and J by 8 bases. This CDR3 contains 11 residues. The CDR3 spells CASSGDSGYTF. CDR3 DNA sequence: TGTGCCAGCAGCGGGGACAGCGGCTACACCTTC.

CDR3 in amino acids: CASSSREVQAFF. The CDR3 nucleotides are TGTGCCAGCAGTTCGCGGGAGGTTCAAGCTTTCTTT. The V gene is TRBV27, the J gene TRBJ1-1; D gene uncertain. Trimming left V 4 bases short and J 9 bases short, with 12 bases between. Looked up from germline, CDR1 is MNHEY and CDR2 is SMNVEV (reference sequence). This CDR3 spans 12 amino acids.

Of note for this clonotype: Germline is not matched at one junction end, which may reflect a read error. This chain joins TRBV29-1 and TRBJ1-1, with TRBD1 as a possible D gene (5 bases). This CDR3 has 16 residues. The germline gives CDR1 SQVTM, CDR2 ANQGSEA. The DNA for the CDR3 is TGCAGCGTTGTGGAGGGGCTTGGGGTGGGGAACACTGGAGCTTTCTTT. This sequence encodes CSVVEGLGVGNTGAFF.

In its sample, this clonotype was seen a few times. The V and J genes are TRBV5-6 and TRBJ2-5, with D perhaps TRBD2 (6 bases). Germline V lookup: CDR1 SGHDT, CDR2 YYEEEE. This CDR3 has 15 residues. Trimming removed 2 bases from V and 2 bases from J, with 13 bases in between. This CDR3 is CASSFSPGSQETQYF. In nucleotides, the CDR3 is TGTGCCAGCAGCTTCAGCCCCGGGAGTCAAGAGACCCAGTACTTC.

DNA for the CDR3: TGTGCCATCTCCGGGACAGGGGACCCCCACTCTGGAAACACCATATATTTT. Its translation is CAISGTGDPHSGNTIYF. The rearrangement joins TRBV2 to TRBJ1-3, with 10 bases that match TRBD1. The length of the CDR3 is 17 residues. In germline, CDR1 is SNHLY, CDR2 FYNNEI. J lost 0 bases, V lost 10 bases, and 12 bases had no gene match.

The chain employs TRBV7-6 and TRBJ2-3, with D perhaps assigned TRBD1 or TRBD2 (5 bases each). The ends were cut back, 6 bases at V and 2 bases at J, with 15 bases in the middle. The germline CDR1 and CDR2 sequences are SGHVS and FNYEAQ. This CDR3 comprises 15 residues. The CDR3 region is CASRGTMGPTDTQYF. In DNA form, the CDR3 reads TGTGCCAGCAGGGGCACGATGGGACCCACAGATACGCAGTATTTT.

This sequence joins TRBV10-2 and TRBJ1-2; 7 nucleotides align to TRBD1. J gave up 0 bases and V 7 bases, and 2 bases lay outside the gene matches. Germline-derived CDR1 and CDR2 are WSHSY and SAAADI. The CDR3 consists of 13 residues. The DNA of the CDR3 is TGCGCCAGCAAGGGGGCAACTAACTATGGCTACACCTTC. This gives the protein CASKGATNYGYTF.

Only a few counts were recorded for this clonotype. The gene calls are TRBV27 and TRBJ1-5, with D possibly being TRBD1 (5 bases). Germline loops: CDR1 MNHEY, CDR2 SMNVEV (reference sequence). There are 14 residues in the CDR3. V lost 3 bases and J 3 bases, leaving 9 bases between the germline ends. The CDR3 DNA follows: TGTGCCAGCAGTTTTTCAGGGTACAATCAGCCCCAGCATTTT. Its translation: CASSFSGYNQPQHF.

This clonotype occurred many times. The chain links TRBV9 to TRBJ1-3, with D hard to call. Trimming cost V 0 bases and J 5 bases, with 3 bases left between them. Looked up from germline, CDR1 is SGDLS and CDR2 is YYNGEE. The CDR3 contains 12 residues. CDR3 region: CASSVERNTIYF. The CDR3 nucleotides are TGTGCCAGCAGCGTAGAGAGAAACACCATATATTTT.

CDR3 sequence (DNA): TGTGCCAGCAGCTTGGAGGGTTCCCACGAGCAGTACTTC. The encoded protein is CASSLEGSHEQYF. The V call is TRBV7-8, the J call TRBJ2-7, with D perhaps matching TRBD2 (6 bases). V lost 3 bases, J lost 5 bases, and 11 bases lay in between. CDR3 size: 13 residues. Germline CDR1 reads SGHVS; CDR2 reads FQNEAQ.

This clonotype was observed at least ten times. The chain combines TRBV7-8 with TRBJ2-7, with 8 bases lining up with TRBD1. Germline V gene sequence: CDR1 SGHVS, CDR2 FQNEAQ. This CDR3 comprises 14 residues. J was trimmed by 6 bases and V by 6 bases; bases with no gene match: 10. The CDR3 protein is CASRGGRGRFEQYF. The CDR3 DNA sequence: TGTGCCAGCAGAGGGGGCAGGGGGCGCTTCGAGCAGTACTTC.

Only one count was recorded for this clonotype. The chain joins TRBV12-3 or TRBV12-4 to TRBJ2-2; D perhaps matches TRBD2 (6 bases). The CDR3 is 15 residues long. With 4 bases removed from V and 4 bases from J, the gap between germline ends came to 13 bases. The CDR3 sequence is CASSSGHGSTGELFF. The DNA for the CDR3 is TGTGCCAGCAGTTCGGGGCACGGGAGCACCGGGGAGCTGTTTTTT.

V usage is TRBV12-3 or TRBV12-4 and J usage is TRBJ1-5; perhaps TRBD1 as D (5 bases). V was clipped by 5 bases and J by 5 bases, with 22 bases between them. The CDR3 sequence is 17 residues long. CDR3 DNA: TGTGCCAGCAGTGGTGGGGCAGGGAGGCTCGGGGATCAGCCCCAGCATTTT. It translates to CASSGGAGRLGDQPQHF.

This clonotype was detected many times. This chain connects TRBV10-3 to TRBJ1-2, with TRBD1 matching over 10 bases. With 7 bases clipped from V and 8 bases from J, the junction kept 7 bases outside the gene matches. CDR1 and CDR2 from the germline V gene are ENHRY and SYGVKD. This CDR3 contains 13 residues. CDR3 loop: CAIKLGQGDGYTF. CDR3 nucleotide sequence: TGTGCCATCAAACTCGGACAGGGGGACGGCTACACCTTC.

This clonotype was picked up many times. V gene TRBV14 combines with J gene TRBJ2-2; 8 bases line up with TRBD2. V trimming: 0 bases; J trimming: 2 bases; junction bases outside the gene matches: 17. Looked up from germline, CDR1 is SGHDN and CDR2 is FVKESK. The CDR3 extends over 21 amino acids. The CDR3 bases are TGTGCCAGCAGCCAAGATCTGTGGAGACTAGCGAACCCATACAACACCGGGGAGCTGTTTTTT. Translated, it gives CASSQDLWRLANPYNTGELFF.

On this clonotype: A much bigger clone sits one base away, suggesting this may be a read error. V gene TRBV19 combines with J gene TRBJ2-5, with 12 bases aligning to TRBD1. This CDR3 is built from 16 residues. The J segment lost 5 bases and the V segment lost 7 bases, leaving 11 bases of the junction unmatched. Germline values: CDR1 LNHDA, CDR2 SQIVND (reference sequence). The CDR3: CASNKSSGTGGETQYF. CDR3 nucleotides: TGTGCCAGTAATAAATCCTCCGGGACAGGGGGCGAGACCCAGTACTTC. Drawing the rest from reference TRBV19 and TRBJ2-5, the complete variable domain is DGGITQSPKYLFRKEGQNVTLSCEQNLNHDAMYWYRQDPGQGLRLIYYSQIVNDFQKGDIAEGYSVSREKKESFPLTVTSAQKNPTAFYLCASNKSSGTGGETQYFGPGTRLLVL.

This clonotype has ten or more counts. The rearrangement links TRBV20-1 to TRBJ1-1; 7 bases fit TRBD1. CDR1 and CDR2 (germline): DFQATT, SNEGSKA (reference sequence). After removal of 6 bases from V and 4 bases from J, the junction contained 11 bases not matched to a gene. The CDR3 length is 14 residues. DNA of the CDR3: TGCAGTGCCCCCGATCGGGCAGGGGGCACTGAAGCTTTCTTT. It is translated as CSAPDRAGGTEAFF.

The V and J genes are TRBV9 and TRBJ1-5; tentative D call: TRBD1 (5 bases). CDR3 size: 15 residues. Germline CDR1 is SGDLS and CDR2 is YYNGEE. V was cut by 3 bases and J by 4 bases, with 14 bases left in between. In nucleotides, the CDR3 is TGTGCCAGCAGCGGACCAGAGGGGATGAATCAGCCCCAGCATTTT. Its translation: CASSGPEGMNQPQHF.

This clonotype was seen at least ten times. The chain carries TRBV6-5 and TRBJ1-1; no firm D call. Germline V lookup: CDR1 MNHEY, CDR2 SVGAGI. The CDR3 is 14 amino acids. The V and J ends lost 0 bases and 4 bases respectively, with 9 bases between them. The CDR3 reads CASSYSTEVTEAFF. As DNA, the CDR3 is TGTGCCAGCAGTTACTCGACGGAAGTCACTGAAGCTTTCTTT.

The CDR3 here is CASIGTVKLFF. CDR3 nucleotide sequence: TGTGCCAGTATCGGGACGGTAAAACTGTTTTTT. The chain is built from TRBV19 and TRBJ1-4; a weak D match, TRBD1 (5 bases). Germline V gene sequence: CDR1 LNHDA, CDR2 SQIVND (reference sequence). Trimming shortened V by 7 bases and J by 10 bases, and 10 bases separated the two germline ends. This CDR3 spans 11 amino acids.